The 22 T cell receptor beta chains below come from one sample, sequenced in a study of cytomegalovirus exposure and HLA in healthy donors. The primer mix had 60 Vbeta and 13 Jbeta primers. Produced via immunoSEQ multiplex PCR; TCRdb's table is partial and in-frame only. Of roughly 170,000 clones in the sample, 65% to 75% were seen once. Sequencing was performed on PBMCs. These receptors were obtained from a girl aged 10 to 17 in good health and CMV-seronegative.

The gene calls are TRBV27 and TRBJ2-3, with 13 bases identical to TRBD2. The V and J ends lost 4 bases and 3 bases, in that order; junction bases with no gene match: 4. Germline V gene lookup returns CDR1 MNHEY and CDR2 SMNVEV (reference sequence). The CDR3 runs to 16 residues. CDR3 sequence (DNA): TGTGCCAGCAGTTGGACTAGCGGGGGTATGACAGATACGCAGTATTTT. Translation gives CASSWTSGGMTDTQYF.

This chain uses TRBV5-8 with TRBJ1-4; TRBD1 might be the D (5 bases). There are 15 residues in the CDR3. V was shortened by 4 bases and J by 7 bases, with 17 bases between the two germline ends. Germline V lookup: CDR1 SGHTS, CDR2 YDEGEE. The CDR3 DNA reads as TGTGCCAGCAGCCCCGGGGGAGGGGCTATTGAAAAACTGTTTTTT. It is translated as CASSPGGGAIEKLFF. Full variable domain (missing parts from reference TRBV5-8 and TRBJ1-4): EAGVTQSPTHLIKTRGQQATLRCSPISGHTSVYWYQQALGLGLQFLLWYDEGEERNRGNFPPRFSGRQFPNYSSELNVNALELEDSALYLCASSPGGGAIEKLFFGSGTQLSVL.

The V and J genes are TRBV19 and TRBJ1-1, with 7 bases that match TRBD1. The V segment lost 6 bases and the J segment 8 bases; nucleotides outside the gene matches: 3. The CDR3 covers 11 residues. From germline, CDR1 is LNHDA and CDR2 SQIVND (reference sequence). The CDR3 loop reads CASSQGGEAFF. As DNA, the CDR3 is TGTGCCAGTAGCCAGGGGGGAGAAGCTTTCTTT.

The chain carries TRBV30 and TRBJ2-2; D gene ambiguous. The CDR3 has 14 residues. The germline CDR1 and CDR2 sequences are GTSNPN and SVGIG (reference sequence). V dropped 3 bases and J dropped 0 bases, with 8 bases sitting between them. In DNA, the CDR3 is TGTGCCTGGAGCAAGAGATCGAACACCGGGGAGCTGTTTTTT. Protein product: CAWSKRSNTGELFF. The variable domain in full, with the rest retrieved from reference TRBV30 and TRBJ2-2, is SQTIHQWPATLVQPVGSPLSLECTVEGTSNPNLYWYRQAAGRGLQLLFYSVGIGQISSEVPQNLSASRPQDRQFILSSKKLLLSDSGFYLCAWSKRSNTGELFFGEGSRLTVL.

V is TRBV25-1 and J is TRBJ1-1, with 7 bases aligning to TRBD1. With V trimmed by 7 bases and J by 1 base, 6 bases remained unmatched. The CDR3 consists of 14 residues. CDR1 is MGHDK, CDR2 SYGVNS, per germline. The CDR3 nucleotides read TGTGCCAGCAAAGGACAGGAAAAGAACACTGAAGCTTTCTTT. This sequence encodes CASKGQEKNTEAFF.

The rearrangement uses TRBV27 and TRBJ1-2; TRBD1 matches 7 bases. Germline lookup yields CDR1 MNHEY and CDR2 SMNVEV (reference sequence). This CDR3 has 13 residues. V lost 4 bases and J lost 8; bases outside the gene matches: 7. The CDR3 here is CASSSPTGSGYTF. As DNA, the CDR3 is TGTGCCAGCAGTTCCCCGACAGGGAGCGGCTACACCTTC.

This clone was found once. The V and J genes are TRBV19 and TRBJ2-2; 11 bases agree with TRBD1. Germline CDR1 LNHDA, CDR2 SQIVND (reference sequence). CDR3 length: 20 amino acids. The V gene end was trimmed by 4 bases and the J gene end by 0 bases; junction bases not matched to a gene: 13. CDR3 sequence reads: CASSTTGTGGLIANTGELFF. CDR3 DNA: TGTGCCAGTAGTACAACCGGGACAGGGGGTCTGATCGCGAACACCGGGGAGCTGTTTTTT.

The sample holds a few counts of this clone. The V call is TRBV6-5, the J call TRBJ1-1, with 7 bases identical to TRBD1. The CDR3 runs to 14 residues. Germline values: CDR1 MNHEY, CDR2 SVGAGI. Losses at the gene ends were 6 bases for V and 1 base for J; bases not matched to a gene: 5. CDR3 residues: CASRIGQANTEAFF. CDR3 sequence (DNA): TGTGCCAGCAGGATAGGACAGGCGAACACTGAAGCTTTCTTT.

The chain employs TRBV5-1 and TRBJ1-1; weak D call: TRBD1 (6 bases). CDR3 length: 14 residues. Germline V gene sequence: CDR1 SGHRS, CDR2 YFSETQ. V lost 4 bases, J lost 8 bases, and 18 bases lay in between. The CDR3 region is CASSQIQGPREAFF. The CDR3 DNA reads TGCGCCAGCAGCCAGATACAGGGACCTAGGGAAGCTTTCTTT.

V is TRBV19 and J is TRBJ1-5; D gene uncertain. Per germline, CDR1 LNHDA and CDR2 SQIVND (reference sequence). The CDR3 sequence is 12 residues long. V was shortened by 3 bases and J by 6 bases, with 6 bases between the two germline ends. CDR3: CASSIMSQPQHF. The CDR3 DNA reads TGTGCCAGTAGTATCATGAGTCAGCCCCAGCATTTT. The variable domain in full, with the rest retrieved from reference TRBV19 and TRBJ1-5, is DGGITQSPKYLFRKEGQNVTLSCEQNLNHDAMYWYRQDPGQGLRLIYYSQIVNDFQKGDIAEGYSVSREKKESFPLTVTSAQKNPTAFYLCASSIMSQPQHFGDGTRLSIL.

The rearrangement joins TRBV5-1 to TRBJ2-7; 9 nucleotides line up with TRBD1. The CDR3 extends over 14 amino acids. Germline V CDR1 and CDR2: SGHRS, YFSETQ. J lost 6 bases, V lost 4 bases, and 8 bases had no gene match. CDR3 loop: CASSPPGQGSEQYF. CDR3 coding DNA: TGCGCCAGCAGCCCCCCGGGACAGGGCTCCGAGCAGTACTTC.

The J gene is TRBJ2-2, the V gene TRBV5-1; tentative D call: TRBD2 (5 bases). The V end lost 5 bases, the J end lost 6 bases, and 14 bases lay between the germline ends. This CDR3 is built from 14 residues. CDR1 and CDR2 (germline): SGHRS, YFSETQ. The CDR3 spells CASSFQEAPGELFF. CDR3 nucleotides: TGCGCCAGCAGTTTCCAGGAGGCTCCCGGGGAGCTGTTTTTT.

This chain links TRBV27 with TRBJ2-7; 7 bases are shared with TRBD1. The V gene's germline CDR1 is MNHEY and CDR2 SMNVEV (reference sequence). This CDR3 is 14 amino acids long. The V and J ends lost 6 bases and 0 bases, in that order; junction bases with no gene match: 5. CDR3 sequence: CASRQTGNSYEQYF. The CDR3 coding sequence is TGTGCCAGCAGACAGACAGGGAACTCCTACGAGCAGTACTTC.

The V and J genes are TRBV19 and TRBJ1-4, with D perhaps matching TRBD1 (5 bases). Germline lookup yields CDR1 LNHDA and CDR2 SQIVND (reference sequence). This CDR3 has 14 residues. V lost 5 bases and J 8 bases, leaving 15 bases between the germline ends. This CDR3 reads CASSAQVRTEKLFF. The CDR3 nucleotides read TGTGCCAGTAGTGCACAGGTCCGGACGGAAAAACTGTTTTTT.

This clone was detected only once. Its ends do not fully match the called genes, so a read error is possible. The CDR3 sequence is CASSSTDTYNSPLHF. The CDR3 nucleotides are TGTGCCAGCAGCTCTACCGACACCTACAATTCACCCCTCCACTTT. The gene calls are TRBV5-6 and TRBJ1-6; D gene ambiguous. In germline, CDR1 is SGHDT, CDR2 YYEEEE. CDR3 size: 15 residues. The full variable domain, its missing parts supplied by reference TRBV5-6 and TRBJ1-6, is DAGVTQSPTHLIKTRGQQVTLRCSPKSGHDTVSWYQQALGQGPQFIFQYYEEEERQRGNFPDRFSGHQFPNYSSELNVNALLLGDSALYLCASSSTDTYNSPLHFGNGTRLTVT.

V and J are TRBV7-9 and TRBJ2-3; D gene uncertain. Germline V gene lookup returns CDR1 SEHNR and CDR2 FQNEAQ (reference sequence). The CDR3 sequence is 14 residues long. Trimming took 2 bases from V and 6 from J, leaving 12 bases between them. CDR3 amino acids: CASSLFEEGDTQYF. CDR3 bases: TGTGCCAGCAGCTTATTTGAGGAAGGTGATACGCAGTATTTT. Based on the CDR3 plus reference TRBV7-9 and TRBJ2-3, the full variable domain is DTGVSQNPRHKITKRGQNVTFRCDPISEHNRLYWYRQTLGQGPEFLTYFQNEAQLEKSRLLSDRFSAERPKGSFSTLEIQRTEQGDSAMYLCASSLFEEGDTQYFGPGTRLTVL.

The chain is built from TRBV5-1 and TRBJ2-2; possibly TRBD1 for D (5 bases). Trimming removed 0 bases at V and 5 bases at J, with 5 bases between. Germline V gives CDR1 SGHRS, CDR2 YFSETQ. CDR3 length: 13 residues. The CDR3 loop reads CASSLEGTGELFF. For the CDR3, the DNA is TGCGCCAGCAGCTTGGAGGGGACCGGGGAGCTGTTTTTT.

The V gene is TRBV7-9, the J gene TRBJ2-7; possibly TRBD1 for D (6 bases). CDR3 length: 15 amino acids. CDR1 and CDR2 (germline): SEHNR, FQNEAQ (reference sequence). Trimming shortened V by 1 base and J by 5 bases, and 15 bases separated the two germline ends. The CDR3 protein is CASSLGMGAPNEQYF. The CDR3 DNA sequence: TGTGCCAGCAGCTTAGGTATGGGGGCGCCTAACGAGCAGTACTTC.

The chain recombines TRBV6-1 with TRBJ1-5; 8 bases match TRBD1. V shed 5 bases, J shed 2 bases, and the junction held 5 bases outside the gene matches. Per the germline V gene, CDR1 is MNHNS and CDR2 is SASEGT. The CDR3 loop spans 15 amino acids. The CDR3 region has the DNA TGTGCCAGCAGTCCAGGGACAGGAGGCAATCAGCCCCAGCATTTT. This codes for CASSPGTGGNQPQHF.

The chain uses TRBV5-1 and TRBJ1-2; possible D gene TRBD1, 5 bases. Germline V gene data show CDR1 as SGHRS and CDR2 as YFSETQ. Trimming took off 1 base at V and 8 bases at J, with 24 bases between the two ends. The CDR3 consists of 17 residues. CDR3 amino acids: CASSLRAGNVAGSGYTF. The CDR3 DNA sequence: TGCGCCAGCAGCTTGCGGGCAGGGAACGTAGCCGGCAGCGGCTACACCTTC.

The chain is built from TRBV5-1 and TRBJ2-1; no firm D call. The germline V gene encodes CDR1 SGHRS and CDR2 YFSETQ. V dropped 5 bases and J dropped 5 bases, with 5 bases sitting between them. This CDR3 contains 11 residues. Written as DNA, the CDR3 is TGCGCCAGCAGACGGGACAATGAGCAGTTCTTC. The encoded protein is CASRRDNEQFF.

Only a few counts were recorded for this clone. Here the CDR3 reads CASSLPRRQGSSYEQYF. Here the CDR3 DNA reads TGCGCCAGCAGCTTGCCACGAAGACAGGGAAGCTCCTACGAGCAGTACTTC. The V call is TRBV5-1, the J call TRBJ2-7; the match to TRBD1 covers 7 bases. Per germline, CDR1 SGHRS and CDR2 YFSETQ. The CDR3 is made up of 17 amino acids. The trim removed 1 base at V and 0 bases at J, leaving 10 bases unmatched.